This TCR beta chain emerged from a study of regulatory T cells in long-lasting Graves disease (dated by TCRdb to the early 2020s). Turning to the overall study: Patients with newly diagnosed Graves' disease had been on antithyroid drugs for under 3 months. A total of 33 samples were covered by TCR sequencing, comprising approximately 13 persistent and around 20 newly diagnosed Graves' disease patients. Patients with persistent Graves' disease were compared with patients with newly diagnosed Graves' disease using TCR sequencing and RNA sequencing of peripheral blood. The study took place in China and was registered as a clinical trial.

What the work shows at the level of the full study, not this receptor alone: Sequencing and analysis were restricted to the TCR beta chain. The small sample size was acknowledged by the authors as a limitation that may reduce accuracy. Persistent disease showed preferential use of TRBV28, TRBJ1-2 and TRBJ2-5, whereas newly diagnosed disease favored TRBV20-1 and TRBJ2-1. Persistent Graves' disease patients showed lower TCR Shannon entropy and fewer highly expanded clones than newly diagnosed patients, suggesting clonal expansion. The study examined only peripheral blood because the primary lesion, thyroid tissue, could not be accessed. Patients with persistent disease shared more public clonotypes (approximately 2,500) than newly diagnosed patients did (around 930).

The germline V gene (reference sequence) specifies DFQATT as CDR1 and SNEGSKA as CDR2. V is reduced by 0 bases and J by 7 bases, leaving a spacing of 13 bases between them. The CDR3 contains 14 residues, cysteine and phenylalanine counted. The CDR3 DNA has 42 bases and is translated from base 1. Library method: multiplex PCR. Sequenced using an Illumina HiSeq 4000. iRepertoire HTBI primers and Arm-PCR amplification of CDR3 regions were used to construct TCR beta libraries. PCR products were gel purified before sequencing. As for how the authors treated the data: Gene usage analysis of CDR3 amino acid clonotypes relied on the 62 TRBV and 13 to 15 TRBJ segments identified across samples. COPE and FqMerger were used to merge filtered high-quality paired reads into contigs. BLAST was used to align contigs to IMGT TRBV, TRBD and TRBJ reference genes, and CDR3 was defined according to IMGT. Highly expanded clones were defined as clonotypes with a frequency above 0.1%. Shannon entropy served as the measure of repertoire diversity, while the Gini coefficient captured V-J evenness. A clonotype found in more than one individual was treated as public. The public reads were quality trimmed at Q25 with fastp and then assembled into clones with MiXCR by TCRdb, keeping productive beta chains. Every distinct CDR3 protein forms one entry, paired with its most common genes and DNA. The V and J calls were not made by the authors but by TCRdb's processing. For this sample there are 550,000 to 650,000 distinct CDR3 sequences; approximately 16% appear just once. Around 12% of the sample comes from the top ten.

This clonotype has at least ten counts. The specificity of this receptor is unknown. The record has no base qualities; no much larger clone is one base away. Per the publication, the time point label means: newly diagnosed GD, antithyroid drugs for less than 3 months. For both TCR sequencing and RNA sequencing, RNA was extracted from PBMCs using TRIzol. The diagnosis of Graves' disease was made according to American Thyroid Association guidelines. Recruitment of patients was carried out at an endocrinology department in Xi'an, China. Each patient gave 9 to 10 milliliters of peripheral blood, collected in an EDTA anticoagulant tube. PBMCs were isolated by Ficoll Paque Plus density gradient separation without further T cell sorting. An Agilent 2100 Bioanalyzer and agarose gel were used to check RNA quality, while a NanoDrop 2000 measured RNA concentration. These data were also reused for a study on T cells in Graves' hyperthyroidism and ophthalmopathy. As the second study states: Stable Graves' hyperthyroidism was defined as no progression to ophthalmopathy during 18 months of follow-up. Hyperthyroidism patients were newly diagnosed, had a disease duration of under 2 months, and were aged 18 to 65 years. The study excluded patients with uncontrolled infections, other autoimmune diseases, pregnancy or lactation. Diagnoses were based on clinical symptoms, serum thyroxine and TRAb, thyroid ultrasound and orbital computed tomography. A first-round RT-PCR of the TCR CDR3 used the HTBI primer set with the Qiagen OneStep RT-PCR kit. Blood samples also contained most of the expanded thyroid clonotypes (frequency above 0.001), which suggests that blood repertoires may reflect thyroid immune responses. Ophthalmopathy was separated from stable hyperthyroidism by a 13 V-J signature model, with around 90% sensitivity and about 84% specificity obtained in cross-validation and 80%/75% obtained in testing. During validation, the model predicted progression to ophthalmopathy a median of approximately 7 months ahead of onset, with 70.59% sensitivity and 72.22% specificity. TCR V-J signatures able to tell the groups apart were searched for in a discovery cohort of 90 to 100 patients, of whom approximately 40 had Graves' ophthalmopathy and 55 to 60 had stable Graves' hyperthyroidism. Prospective prediction of ophthalmopathy was tested in an independent validation cohort consisting of 18 to 20 hyperthyroidism patients and more than 15 patients who later progressed to ophthalmopathy. For training and testing, the 80 to 100 patients in the discovery cohort were randomly divided in a 7:3 ratio. The study also compared thyroid tissue and blood T-cell repertoires from 5 to 7 Graves' hyperthyroidism patients. After blood sampling, hyperthyroidism patients were treated with methimazole at a starting dose of 30 mg daily, and ophthalmopathy patients were treated with high-dose intravenous methylprednisolone. A second multiplex PCR round built the libraries, followed by size selection and purification. Libraries were sequenced paired-end with 100 bp reads on an Illumina HiSeq2000. SOAPnuke was used to process the raw data, removing reads that contained adapters or uncalled bases, had a mean Phred below 15, or lacked an exact match to the constant primer or identifier. COPE v1.2.5 was used to merge the high-quality paired reads, and each unique nucleotide sequence was defined as a clonotype. Clonotypes were aligned to IMGT TRBV, TRBD and TRBJ reference segments using MiTCR v1.1. The analysis was restricted to V-J combinations with a frequency above 0.0001, which together covered over 99% of the repertoires. A TCS score was defined as the ratio of F50 (clonal expansion) to E x V (chaos), with BLOSUM62-based TCRdist applied between CDR3 peptides within each V-J. Welch's t-statistics and random forest reduced roughly 540 V-J features to under 15, which were used in a naive Bayes classifier (R e1071). Sample size was not statistically predetermined, and investigators were not blinded to group allocation. According to the paper, TCR Vbeta CDR3 sequencing was carried out on some 130 peripheral blood samples, which came from approximately 41 ophthalmopathy, around 75 hyperthyroidism and approximately 17 progressor patients.

The TCR was taken from a man between 18 and 35 years old with Graves disease. Donor details come from another sample of the same person, matched by shared clones. Sequences were derived from peripheral blood mononuclear cells (PBMCs), sampled at new diagnosis, from a patient treated with antithyroid drugs. The V and J genes are TRBV20-1 and TRBJ2-1, with the D segment possibly TRBD1 or TRBD2, each aligning over 5 bases. The CDR3 has the sequence CSARDSQGGNEQFF. The nucleotides are TGCAGTGCTAGAGATAGTCAGGGCGGGAATGAGCAGTTCTTC.